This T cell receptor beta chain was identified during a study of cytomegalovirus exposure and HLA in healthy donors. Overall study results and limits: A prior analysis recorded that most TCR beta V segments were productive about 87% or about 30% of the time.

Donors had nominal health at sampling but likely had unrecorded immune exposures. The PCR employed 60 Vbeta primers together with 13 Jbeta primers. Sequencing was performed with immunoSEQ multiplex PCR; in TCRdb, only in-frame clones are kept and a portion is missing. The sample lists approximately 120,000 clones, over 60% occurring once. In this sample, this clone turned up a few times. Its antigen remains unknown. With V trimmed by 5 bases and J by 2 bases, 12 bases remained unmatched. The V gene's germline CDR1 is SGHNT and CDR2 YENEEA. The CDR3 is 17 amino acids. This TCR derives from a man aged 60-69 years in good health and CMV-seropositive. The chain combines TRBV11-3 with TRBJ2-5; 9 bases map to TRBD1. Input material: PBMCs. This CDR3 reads CASSPGTGSRSQETQYF. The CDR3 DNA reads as TGTGCCAGCAGCCCCGGGACAGGGTCTAGGAGTCAAGAGACCCAGTACTTC.